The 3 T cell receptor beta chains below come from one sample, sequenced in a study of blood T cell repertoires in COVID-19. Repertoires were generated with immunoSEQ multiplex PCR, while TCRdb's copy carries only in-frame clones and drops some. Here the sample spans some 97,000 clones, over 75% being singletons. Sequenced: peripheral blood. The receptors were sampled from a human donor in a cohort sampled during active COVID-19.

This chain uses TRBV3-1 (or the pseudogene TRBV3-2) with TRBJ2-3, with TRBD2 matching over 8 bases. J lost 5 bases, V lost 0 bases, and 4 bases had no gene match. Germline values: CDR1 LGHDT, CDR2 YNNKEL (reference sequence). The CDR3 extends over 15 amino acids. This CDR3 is CASSQEQRELDTQYF. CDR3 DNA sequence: TGTGCCAGCAGCCAAGAACAGCGGGAGTTAGATACGCAGTATTTT.

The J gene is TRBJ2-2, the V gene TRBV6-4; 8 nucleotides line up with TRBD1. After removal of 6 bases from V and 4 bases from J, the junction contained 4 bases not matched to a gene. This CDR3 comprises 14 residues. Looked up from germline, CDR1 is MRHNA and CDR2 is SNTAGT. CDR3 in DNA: TGTGCCAGCAGCGTGACAGGGGCCACCGGGGAGCTGTTTTTT. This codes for CASSVTGATGELFF.

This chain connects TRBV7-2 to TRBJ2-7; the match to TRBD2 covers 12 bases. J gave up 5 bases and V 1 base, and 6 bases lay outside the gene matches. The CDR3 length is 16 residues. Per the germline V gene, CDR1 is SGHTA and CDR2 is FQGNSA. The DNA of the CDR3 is TGTGCCAGCAGCTTAGGACTAGCGGGGGTCGGCCACGAGCAGTACTTC. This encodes CASSLGLAGVGHEQYF. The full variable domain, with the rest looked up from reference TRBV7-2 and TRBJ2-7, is GAGVSQSPSNKVTEKGKDVELRCDPISGHTALYWYRQSLGQGLEFLIYFQGNSAPDKSGLPSDRFSAERTGGSVSTLTIQRTQQEDSAVYLCASSLGLAGVGHEQYFGPGTRLTVT.